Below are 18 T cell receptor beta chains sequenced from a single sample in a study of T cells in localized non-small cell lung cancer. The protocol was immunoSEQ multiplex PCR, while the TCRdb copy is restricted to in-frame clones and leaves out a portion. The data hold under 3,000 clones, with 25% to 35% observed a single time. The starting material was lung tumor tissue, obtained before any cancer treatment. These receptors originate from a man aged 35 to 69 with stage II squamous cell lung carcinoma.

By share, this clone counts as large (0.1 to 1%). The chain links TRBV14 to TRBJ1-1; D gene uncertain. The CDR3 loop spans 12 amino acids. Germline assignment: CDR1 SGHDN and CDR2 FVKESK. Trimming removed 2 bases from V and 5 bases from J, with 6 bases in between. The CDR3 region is CASSQLGTEAFF. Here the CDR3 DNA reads TGTGCCAGCAGCCAACTAGGAACTGAAGCTTTCTTT.

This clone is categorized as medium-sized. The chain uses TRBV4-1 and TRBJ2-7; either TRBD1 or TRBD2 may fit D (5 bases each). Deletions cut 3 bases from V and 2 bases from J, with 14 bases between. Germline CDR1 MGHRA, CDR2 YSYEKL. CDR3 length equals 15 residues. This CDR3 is CASSHQGASAYEQYF. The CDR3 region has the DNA TGCGCCAGCAGCCACCAGGGAGCCTCGGCCTACGAGCAGTACTTC.

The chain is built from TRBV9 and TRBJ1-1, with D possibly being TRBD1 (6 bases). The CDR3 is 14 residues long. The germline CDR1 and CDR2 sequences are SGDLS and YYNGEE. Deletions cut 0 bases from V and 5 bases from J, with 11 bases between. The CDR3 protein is CASSVGPTGTEAFF. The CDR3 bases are TGTGCCAGCAGCGTAGGACCGACAGGAACTGAAGCTTTCTTT.

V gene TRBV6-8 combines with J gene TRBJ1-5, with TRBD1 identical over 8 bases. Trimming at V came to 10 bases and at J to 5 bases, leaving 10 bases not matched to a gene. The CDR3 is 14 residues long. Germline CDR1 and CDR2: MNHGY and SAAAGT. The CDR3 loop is CATHSGTGHQPQHF. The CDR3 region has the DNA TGTGCCACCCATTCCGGGACAGGACATCAGCCCCAGCATTTT.

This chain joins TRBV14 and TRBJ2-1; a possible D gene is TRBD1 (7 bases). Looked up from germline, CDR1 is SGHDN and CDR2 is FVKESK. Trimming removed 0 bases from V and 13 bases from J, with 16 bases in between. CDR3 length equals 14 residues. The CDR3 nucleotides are TGTGCCAGCAGCCAAGACTGGGCCAGGGGGGTACAGTTCTTC. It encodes CASSQDWARGVQFF.

CDR3 DNA sequence: TGTGCCAGCAGACATCGACAGGGAAGCTACGAGCAGTACTTC. It translates to CASRHRQGSYEQYF. This chain joins TRBV7-5 and TRBJ2-7; the table calls TRBD1, which could not be checked here. TRBV7-5 is designated a pseudogene. The CDR3 consists of 14 residues.

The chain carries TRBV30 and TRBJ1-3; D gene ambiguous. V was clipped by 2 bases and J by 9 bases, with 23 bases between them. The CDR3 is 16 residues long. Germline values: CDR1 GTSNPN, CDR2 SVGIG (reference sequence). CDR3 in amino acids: CAWSNLRGGELGTIYF. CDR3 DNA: TGTGCCTGGAGTAACTTACGGGGAGGAGAGTTGGGCACCATATATTTT. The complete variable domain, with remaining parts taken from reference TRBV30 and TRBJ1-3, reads SQTIHQWPATLVQPVGSPLSLECTVEGTSNPNLYWYRQAAGRGLQLLFYSVGIGQISSEVPQNLSASRPQDRQFILSSKKLLLSDSGFYLCAWSNLRGGELGTIYFGEGSWLTVV.

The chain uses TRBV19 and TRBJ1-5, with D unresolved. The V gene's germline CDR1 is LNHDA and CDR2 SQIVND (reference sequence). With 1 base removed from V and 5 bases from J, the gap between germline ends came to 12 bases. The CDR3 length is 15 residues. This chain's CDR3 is CASSIGAVTYQPQHF. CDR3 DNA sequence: TGTGCCAGTAGTATAGGGGCGGTTACTTATCAGCCCCAGCATTTT. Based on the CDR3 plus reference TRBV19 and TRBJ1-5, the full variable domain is DGGITQSPKYLFRKEGQNVTLSCEQNLNHDAMYWYRQDPGQGLRLIYYSQIVNDFQKGDIAEGYSVSREKKESFPLTVTSAQKNPTAFYLCASSIGAVTYQPQHFGDGTRLSIL.

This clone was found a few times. As DNA, the CDR3 is TGTGCCAGCTCACCACGGTCCGGGGTTGGCACAGATACGCAGTATTTT. Its translation is CASSPRSGVGTDTQYF. This rearrangement joins TRBV18 to TRBJ2-3; TRBD2 might be the D (5 bases). The CDR3 sequence is 16 residues long. The germline V gene encodes CDR1 KGHSH and CDR2 LQKENI. The V and J ends lost 1 base and 1 base respectively, with 12 bases between them.

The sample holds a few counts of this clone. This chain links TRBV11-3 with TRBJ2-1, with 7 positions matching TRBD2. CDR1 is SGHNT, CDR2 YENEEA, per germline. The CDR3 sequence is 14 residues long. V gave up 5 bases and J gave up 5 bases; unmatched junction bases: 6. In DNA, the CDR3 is TGTGCCAGCAGCCGGACTAGTAGCGACAATGAGCAGTTCTTC. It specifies CASSRTSSDNEQFF.

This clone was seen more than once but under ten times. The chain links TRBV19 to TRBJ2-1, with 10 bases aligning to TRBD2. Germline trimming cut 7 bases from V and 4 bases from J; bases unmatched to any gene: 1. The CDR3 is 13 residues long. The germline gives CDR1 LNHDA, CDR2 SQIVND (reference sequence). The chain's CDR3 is CASTSGGYNEQFF. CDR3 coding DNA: TGTGCCAGTACTAGCGGGGGTTACAATGAGCAGTTCTTC.

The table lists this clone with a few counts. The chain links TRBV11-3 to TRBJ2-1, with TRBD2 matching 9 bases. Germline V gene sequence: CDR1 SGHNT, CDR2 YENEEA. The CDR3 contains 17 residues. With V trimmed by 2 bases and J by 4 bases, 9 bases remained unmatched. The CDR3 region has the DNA TGTGCCAGCAGCTTAACTAGCGGGCTATTCCTTTACAATGAGCAGTTCTTC. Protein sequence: CASSLTSGLFLYNEQFF.

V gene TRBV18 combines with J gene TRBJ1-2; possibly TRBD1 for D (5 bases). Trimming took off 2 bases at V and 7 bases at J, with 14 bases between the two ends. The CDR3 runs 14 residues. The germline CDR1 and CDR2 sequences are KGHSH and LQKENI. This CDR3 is CASSPGGREGGYTF. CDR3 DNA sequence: TGTGCCAGCTCACCAGGAGGCAGGGAGGGTGGCTACACCTTC.

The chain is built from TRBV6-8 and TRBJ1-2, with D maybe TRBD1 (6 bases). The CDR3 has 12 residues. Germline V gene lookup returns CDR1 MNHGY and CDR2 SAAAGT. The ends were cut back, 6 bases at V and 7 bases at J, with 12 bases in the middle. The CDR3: CASRTTGLGYTF. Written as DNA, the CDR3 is TGTGCCAGCAGAACTACAGGGCTTGGCTACACCTTC.

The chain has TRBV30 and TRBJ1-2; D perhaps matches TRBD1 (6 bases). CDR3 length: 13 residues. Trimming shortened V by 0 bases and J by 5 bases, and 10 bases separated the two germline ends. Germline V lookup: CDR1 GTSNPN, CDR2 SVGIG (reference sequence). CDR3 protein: CAWSVGGPYGYTF. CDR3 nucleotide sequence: TGTGCCTGGAGTGTAGGGGGGCCGTATGGCTACACCTTC.

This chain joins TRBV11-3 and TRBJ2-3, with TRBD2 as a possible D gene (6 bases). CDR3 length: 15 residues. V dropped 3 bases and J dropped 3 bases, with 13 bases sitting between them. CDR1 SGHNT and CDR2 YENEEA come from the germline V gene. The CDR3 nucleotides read TGTGCCAGCAGCTTGCCAACGGAGGGGACAGATACGCAGTATTTT. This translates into CASSLPTEGTDTQYF.

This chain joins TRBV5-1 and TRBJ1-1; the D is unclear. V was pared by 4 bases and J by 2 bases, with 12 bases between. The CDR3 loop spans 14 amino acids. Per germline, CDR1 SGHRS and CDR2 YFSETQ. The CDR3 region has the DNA TGCGCCAGCAGCCTAGCAACGGACAACACTGAAGCTTTCTTT. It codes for CASSLATDNTEAFF.

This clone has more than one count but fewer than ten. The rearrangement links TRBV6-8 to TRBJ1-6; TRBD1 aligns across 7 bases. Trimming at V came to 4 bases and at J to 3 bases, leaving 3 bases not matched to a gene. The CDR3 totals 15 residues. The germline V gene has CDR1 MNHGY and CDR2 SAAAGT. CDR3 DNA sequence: TGTGCCAGCAGTTTCCGGGACAGCTATAATTCACCCCTCCACTTT. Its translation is CASSFRDSYNSPLHF.